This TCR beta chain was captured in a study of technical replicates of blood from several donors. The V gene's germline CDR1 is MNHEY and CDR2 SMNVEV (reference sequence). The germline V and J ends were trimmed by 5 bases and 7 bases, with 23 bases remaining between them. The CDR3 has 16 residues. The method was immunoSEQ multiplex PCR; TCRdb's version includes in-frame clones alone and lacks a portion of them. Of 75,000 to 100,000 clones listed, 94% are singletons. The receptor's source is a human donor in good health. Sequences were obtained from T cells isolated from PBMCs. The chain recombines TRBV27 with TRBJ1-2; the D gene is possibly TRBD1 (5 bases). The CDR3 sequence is CASSATLQVRIRGYTF. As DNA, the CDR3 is TGTGCCAGCAGTGCAACCCTACAGGTCAGAATTCGTGGCTACACCTTC.